A single T cell receptor (beta chain) is shown here with its context. The cohort comprised adults aged about 18 to 100 years residing in about two dozen US areas. Exposed enrollees encountered a COVID-19 case at some point within 2 weeks before study entry. Germline-derived CDR1 and CDR2 are KGHSH and LQKENI. There are 14 residues in the CDR3. Germline trimming cut 5 bases from V and 7 bases from J; bases unmatched to any gene: 3. These data come from a study of blood T cell repertoires in COVID-19. The wider study: The cDNA or gDNA used as material had been derived from T cells, B-cell-depleted T cells, or PBMCs.

TCRdb keeps only in-frame clones here, not all; method: immunoSEQ multiplex PCR. The sample yields more than 300,000 clones, about nine tenths seen once. Sequenced sample: PBMCs or T cells enriched from blood (not recorded which). This receptor was taken from a woman in her thirties or forties who had been exposed to COVID-19. The chain combines TRBV18 with TRBJ2-2, with 11 bases fitting TRBD2. CDR3 amino acids: CASSKLAGDGELFF. The CDR3, as DNA: TGTGCCAGCTCAAAACTAGCGGGAGACGGGGAGCTGTTTTTT.